This T cell receptor (beta chain) comes out of a study of control samples from healthy donors and cancer patients (dated by TCRdb to about 2020). The CDR3 sequence holds 16 residues, the cysteine and phenylalanine included. Only the CDR3 DNA stays, 48 bases, in frame from base 1. V and J are truncated by 2 bases and 4 bases respectively, leaving an intervening sequence of 14 bases. CDR1 SGHNT and CDR2 YENEEA were looked up in the germline V gene. Library creation used the immunoSEQ multiplex PCR assay. Imported from immuneACCESS, the table was reduced by TCRdb to in-frame sequences with V and J called. These copies leave out some clones; in studies compared against another copy, an unresolved V gene accounts for under half, and the cause of the remainder is not known. For this sample there are around 140,000 clones; roughly 93% appear just once. The ten largest make up less than 6% of the sample.

A remark on this clone: The antigen this receptor binds is unknown. No much larger clone exists at a distance of one base, and base qualities are not known.

Recombination connected TRBV11-3 to TRBJ2-2, with the D gene not clear enough to name. This sequence originates from a man in his late teens or twenties in good health. Specimen: blood. The nucleotide sequence reads TGTGCCAGCAGCTTACTAGGCCCCCTCGGCACCGGGGAGCTGTTTTTT. Protein translation: CASSLLGPLGTGELFF.